This T cell receptor (beta chain) emerged from a study of post-analysis software for immune sequencing data. Unique-molecular-identifier-tagged TCR beta cDNA libraries were used. TCRdb re-analysed the PCR reads in MiXCR, keeping a single row per CDR3 protein. The profile shows 170,000 or so distinct CDR3 sequences, around 30% of them singletons. V shed 1 base, J shed 7 bases, and the junction held 5 bases outside the gene matches. Germline V lookup: CDR1 DFQATT, CDR2 SNEGSKA (reference sequence). The CDR3 consists of 15 residues. This clonotype was detected many times. Its target is unknown. Study observations and caveats: TRBV segments more frequent in patients than in controls numbered roughly 5 and included TRBV5-6, TRBV5-1 and TRBV20-1.

The TCR originated in a girl under 18 with multiple sclerosis. The chain carries TRBV20-1 and TRBJ2-1; 12 positions match TRBD2. Sequencing was performed on blood. CDR3 sequence reads: CSARGTSGDRNEQFF. In DNA form, the CDR3 reads TGCAGTGCTAGAGGGACTAGCGGGGATCGGAATGAGCAGTTCTTC.